This T cell receptor (beta chain) was documented in a study of blood T cell repertoires in COVID-19. The wider study: The cDNA or gDNA used as material had been derived from T cells, B-cell-depleted T cells, or PBMCs.

Authors' methods: Nucleated cell counts were estimated from reference gene primer amplification. Profiled with immunoSEQ multiplex PCR; TCRdb holds only in-frame clones, not every one. Clone size and V and J calls were adopted from that table, with D and trimming inferred from the DNA. The sample has about 220,000 clones; roughly 85% are singletons. Seattle enrolled patients during active infection and tracked them longitudinally. V lost 1 base, J lost 8 bases, and 6 bases lay in between. The CDR3 totals 12 residues. The chain links TRBV12-3 or TRBV12-4 to TRBJ2-1; D possibly corresponds to TRBD2 (6 bases). Sequenced input: peripheral blood. The clonotype was recovered from a woman between 65 and 79 years old with COVID-19, enrolled during active disease. CDR3 nucleotide sequence: TGTGCCAGCAGTTTAGGGGGGGATGAGCAGTTCTTC. Translating it yields CASSLGGDEQFF.